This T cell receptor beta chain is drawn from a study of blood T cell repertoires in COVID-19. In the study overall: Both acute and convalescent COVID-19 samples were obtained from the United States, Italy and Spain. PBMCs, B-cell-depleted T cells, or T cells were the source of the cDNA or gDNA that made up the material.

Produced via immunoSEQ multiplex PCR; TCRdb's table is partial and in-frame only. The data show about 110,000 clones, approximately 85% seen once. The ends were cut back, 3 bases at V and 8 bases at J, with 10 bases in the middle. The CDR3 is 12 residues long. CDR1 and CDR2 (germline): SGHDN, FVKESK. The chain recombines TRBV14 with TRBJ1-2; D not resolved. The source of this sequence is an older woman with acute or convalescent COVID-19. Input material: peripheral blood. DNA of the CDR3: TGTGCCAGCAGCCACGGAGACTGGGGCTACACCTTC. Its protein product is CASSHGDWGYTF.